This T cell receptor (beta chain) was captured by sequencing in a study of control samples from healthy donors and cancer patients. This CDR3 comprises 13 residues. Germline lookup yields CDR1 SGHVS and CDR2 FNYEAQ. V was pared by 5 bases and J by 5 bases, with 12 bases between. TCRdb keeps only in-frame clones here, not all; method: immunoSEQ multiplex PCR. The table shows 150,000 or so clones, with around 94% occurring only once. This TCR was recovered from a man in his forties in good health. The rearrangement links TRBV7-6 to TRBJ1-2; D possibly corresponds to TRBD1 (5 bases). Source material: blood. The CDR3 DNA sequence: TGTGCCAGCAGCCCCCGGGGGAGATATGGCTACACCTTC. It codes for CASSPRGRYGYTF.